These T cell receptor beta chains were read from a single sample in a study of blood T cells in healthy people across ages. TCRdb passed the 5' RACE reads through MiXCR, listing each CDR3 protein once. The sample holds 550,000 to 750,000 distinct CDR3 sequences, roughly 20% seen once. The sequencing sample was made of blood. The source of these receptors is a man in his 70s in good health. Each CDR3 is given with its conserved first and last residue. Each record gives: clone size, D gene, V gene, J gene, CDR3 DNA, CDR3 protein. A D gene is named only where the DNA matches it firmly. For some rows the clone size is stated as once, few or many, or as a class when expanded; others skip it.

NA	NA	TRBV28	TRBJ2-7	TGTGCCAGCAGTTTAGCTGGACTTACAGGGTCCTACGAGCAGTACTTC	CASSLAGLTGSYEQYF
NA	NA	TRBV28	TRBJ2-3	TGTGCCAGCAGGATAAGAACAGATACGCAGTATTTT	CASRIRTDTQYF
NA	NA	TRBV6-1	TRBJ2-3	TGTGCCAGCAGTGAAGAAGGCGGGATAGTTTTCGGTACGCAGTATTTT	CASSEEGGIVFGTQYF
few	NA	TRBV6-5	TRBJ2-3	TGTGCCAGCAGTTACTCGCGGATCACAGATACGCAGTATTTT	CASSYSRITDTQYF
NA	TRBD2	TRBV2	TRBJ2-1	TGTGCCAGCAGCTCGAGGGGAGGGCCCAACAATGAGCAGTTCTTC	CASSSRGGPNNEQFF
once	TRBD2	TRBV6-2/TRBV6-3	TRBJ2-1	TGTGCCAGCAGTTGGACTAGCTTGCAGTTCTTC	CASSWTSLQFF
NA	TRBD2	TRBV7-9	TRBJ2-7	TGTGCCAGCAGCGGGGGACTAGCGGGACTCACACCCTACGAGCAGTACTTC	CASSGGLAGLTPYEQYF
once	NA	TRBV12-3/TRBV12-4	TRBJ2-5	TGTGCCAGCACCCCCGACACGCAAGAGACCCAGTACTTC	CASTPDTQETQYF
NA	NA	TRBV6-5	TRBJ1-3	TGTGCCAGCAGTTACGGGCAGTCTGGAAACACCATATATTTT	CASSYGQSGNTIYF
few	TRBD2	TRBV20-1	TRBJ2-4	TGCAGTGCTAGAGTGGGGACTATCCAAAACATACAGTACTTC	CSARVGTIQNIQYF
NA	NA	TRBV12-3/TRBV12-4	TRBJ2-1	TGTGCCAGCAGCCCCAGGTTTGCGGGGAGCTCCTACAATGAGCAGTTCTTC	CASSPRFAGSSYNEQFF
few	TRBD1	TRBV28	TRBJ2-5	TGTGCCAGCAGTCCGACAGGGTCTAGGGAGACCCGGTACTTC	CASSPTGSRETRYF
NA	TRBD2	TRBV5-1	TRBJ2-1	TGCGCCAGCAGCTTGGAAGGGGGACTAGAGCGTGAGCAGTTCTTC	CASSLEGGLEREQFF
few	NA	TRBV29-1	TRBJ2-3	TGCAGCACTTCGGGACGGCGGGGGAGTCAGGGGGATCTTAGCACAGATACGCAGTATTTT	CSTSGRRGSQGDLSTDTQYF
NA	NA	TRBV28	TRBJ1-6	TGTGCCAGCAGTCCCCAAATCCAGGGCCAGGGTTCACCCCTCCACTTT	CASSPQIQGQGSPLHF
NA	NA	TRBV29-1	TRBJ2-1	TGCAGCGTTCTGTTCATGAGTAATGAGCAGTTCTTC	CSVLFMSNEQFF
many	TRBD1	TRBV7-2	TRBJ2-7	TGTGCCAGCAGCTCGCGATCGGGACAGGGGAACGAGCAGTACTTC	CASSSRSGQGNEQYF
many	NA	TRBV12-3/TRBV12-4	TRBJ1-2	TGTGCCAGCAGGAGAGACAGGAAGGACTATGGCTACACCTTC	CASRRDRKDYGYTF
NA	NA	TRBV7-2	TRBJ1-2	TGTGCCAGCAGCTTGGTGGGAACCGAACAGAGCTATGGCTACACCTTC	CASSLVGTEQSYGYTF
NA	TRBD1	TRBV7-9	TRBJ2-3	TGTGCCAGCAGCCCCACATCGCCGAGACAGGGGGTTAAAGATACGCAGTATTTT	CASSPTSPRQGVKDTQYF
many	NA	TRBV29-1	TRBJ2-2	TGCAGCGTTGAAGTCATGCTCACCGGGGAGCTGTTTTTT	CSVEVMLTGELFF
NA	TRBD2	TRBV25-1	TRBJ2-1	TGTGCCAGCAGGCAGGCGGGAGGATTATCCCATGAGCAGTTCTTC	CASRQAGGLSHEQFF
few	TRBD2	TRBV9	TRBJ2-1	TGTGCCAGCAGCGTAGGGGGACTAGCGGGAGACAATGAGCAGTTCTTC	CASSVGGLAGDNEQFF
few	TRBD2	TRBV27	TRBJ2-7	TGTGCCAGCAGTTTAAAGGGAGGGGTTGACGAGCAGTACTTC	CASSLKGGVDEQYF
few	NA	TRBV5-6	TRBJ2-7	TGTGCCAGCACACTCATGCGGGGCGAGCAGTACTTC	CASTLMRGEQYF
NA	TRBD1	TRBV6-2/TRBV6-3	TRBJ2-7	TGTGCCAGCAGATCGACAGGGCACGAGCAGTACTTC	CASRSTGHEQYF
NA	NA	TRBV20-1	TRBJ1-4	TGCAGCATCGGGACCGGACCGGGAGAAAAACTGTTTTTT	CSIGTGPGEKLFF
few	NA	TRBV9	TRBJ1-2	TGTGCCAGCAGCTGGGGAGCGGAAGGAGCTAACTATGGCTACACCTTC	CASSWGAEGANYGYTF
many	NA	TRBV28	TRBJ1-4	TGTGCCAGCAGTTTATTGACCGGTCCGAATGAAAAACTGTTTTTT	CASSLLTGPNEKLFF
once	NA	TRBV6-1	TRBJ2-5	TGTGCCAGCAGAGACAGGGAGACCCAGTACTTC	CASRDRETQYF
NA	NA	TRBV9	TRBJ2-4	TGTGCCAGCAGCCCGCGATTAGCAGCGAACATTCAGTACTTC	CASSPRLAANIQYF
NA	NA	TRBV20-1	TRBJ2-1	TGCAGTGCTGAACAATTCGACACCCACAATGAGCAGTTCTTC	CSAEQFDTHNEQFF
NA	NA	TRBV29-1	TRBJ2-1	TGCAGCGTTTTCAGGGAAAATGAGCAGTTCTTC	CSVFRENEQFF
NA	TRBD1	TRBV7-9	TRBJ2-3	TGTGCCAGCAGCTCGACCCGGACAGGAATTAGCACAGATACGCAGTATTTT	CASSSTRTGISTDTQYF
NA	TRBD1	TRBV6-6	TRBJ1-2	TGTGCCAGCAGTTACTCGGGGGACAGCTATGGCTACACCTTC	CASSYSGDSYGYTF
few	TRBD1	TRBV20-1	TRBJ2-2	TGCAGTGCTCGGCGGACAGGGGACTCCGGGGAGCTGTTTTTT	CSARRTGDSGELFF
many	NA	TRBV7-6	TRBJ2-3	TGTGCCAGCAGCTTAGAGGTTAGCACAGATACGCAGTATTTT	CASSLEVSTDTQYF
NA	NA	TRBV7-9	TRBJ2-5	TGTGCCAGCAGCTTAGCGGAGACTATCCAAGAGACCCAGTACTTC	CASSLAETIQETQYF
NA	NA	TRBV3-1	TRBJ1-2	TGTGCCAGCAGCCAAGCGGAAAGCTATGGCTACACCTTC	CASSQAESYGYTF
NA	TRBD1	TRBV20-1	TRBJ2-3	TGCAGTGCGTACAGGGGCACAGGGACCACAGATACGCAGTATTTT	CSAYRGTGTTDTQYF
few	TRBD2	TRBV19	TRBJ2-7	TGTGCCAGTAGTATCGGAGACGGGGGGTTCGAGCAGTACTTC	CASSIGDGGFEQYF
few	TRBD2	TRBV7-2	TRBJ2-5	TGTGCCAGCAGCTTAGGGAGGACTAGTGAGTCGGGGACCCAGTACTTC	CASSLGRTSESGTQYF